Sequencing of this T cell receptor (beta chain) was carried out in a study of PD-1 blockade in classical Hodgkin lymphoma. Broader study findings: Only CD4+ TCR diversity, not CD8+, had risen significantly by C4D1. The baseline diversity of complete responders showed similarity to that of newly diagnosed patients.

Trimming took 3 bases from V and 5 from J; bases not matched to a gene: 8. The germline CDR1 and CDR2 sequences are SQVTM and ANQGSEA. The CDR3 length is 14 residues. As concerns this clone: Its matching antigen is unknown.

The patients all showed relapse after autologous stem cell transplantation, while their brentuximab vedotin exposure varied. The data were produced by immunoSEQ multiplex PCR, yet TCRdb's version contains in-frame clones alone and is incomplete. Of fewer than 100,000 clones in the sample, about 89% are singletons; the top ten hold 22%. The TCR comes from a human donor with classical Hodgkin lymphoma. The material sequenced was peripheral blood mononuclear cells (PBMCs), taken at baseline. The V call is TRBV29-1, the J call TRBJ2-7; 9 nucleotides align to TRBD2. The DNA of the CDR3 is TGCAGCGTTGAGACGCTAGCGGGAAGGAACGAGCAGTACTTC. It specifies CSVETLAGRNEQYF.